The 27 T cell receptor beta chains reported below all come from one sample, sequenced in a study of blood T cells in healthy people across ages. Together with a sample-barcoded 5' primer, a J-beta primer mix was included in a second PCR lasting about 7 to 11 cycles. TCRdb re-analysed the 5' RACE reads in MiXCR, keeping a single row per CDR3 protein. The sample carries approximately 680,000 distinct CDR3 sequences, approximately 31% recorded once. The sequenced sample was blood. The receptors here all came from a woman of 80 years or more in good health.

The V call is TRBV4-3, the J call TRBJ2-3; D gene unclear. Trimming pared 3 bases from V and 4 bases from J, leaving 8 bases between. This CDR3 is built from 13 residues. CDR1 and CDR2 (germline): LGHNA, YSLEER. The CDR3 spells CASSHGRADTQYF. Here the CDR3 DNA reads TGCGCCAGCAGCCATGGTCGGGCAGATACGCAGTATTTT.

The CDR3: CSVGLPGNEKLFF. CDR3 DNA: TGCAGCGTCGGACTCCCGGGTAATGAAAAACTGTTTTTT. The chain recombines TRBV29-1 with TRBJ1-4; no definite D call. V lost 6 bases and J 4 bases, leaving 12 bases between the germline ends. This CDR3 spans 13 amino acids. Germline lookup yields CDR1 SQVTM and CDR2 ANQGSEA. Looking up the rest from reference TRBV29-1 and TRBJ1-4 gives the full variable domain: SAVISQKPSRDICQRGTSLTIQCQVDSQVTMMFWYRQQPGQSLTLIATANQGSEATYESGFVIDKFPISRPNLTFSTLTVSNMSPEDSSIYLCSVGLPGNEKLFFGSGTQLSVL.

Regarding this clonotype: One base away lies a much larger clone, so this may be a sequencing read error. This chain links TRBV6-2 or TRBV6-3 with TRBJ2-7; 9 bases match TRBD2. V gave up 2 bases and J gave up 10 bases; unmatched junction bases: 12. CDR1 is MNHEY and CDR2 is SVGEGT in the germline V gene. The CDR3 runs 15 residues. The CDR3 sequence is CASSYGLAPAEAQYF. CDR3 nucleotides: TGTGCCAGCAGTTACGGACTAGCGCCGGCTGAGGCCCAGTACTTC.

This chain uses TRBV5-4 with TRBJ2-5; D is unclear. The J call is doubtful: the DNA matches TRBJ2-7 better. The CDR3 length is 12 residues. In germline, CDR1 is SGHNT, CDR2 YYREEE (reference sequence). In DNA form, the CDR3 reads TGTGCCAGCAGCTTGACTGGCTGCGAGCAGTACTTC. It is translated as CASSLTGCEQYF.

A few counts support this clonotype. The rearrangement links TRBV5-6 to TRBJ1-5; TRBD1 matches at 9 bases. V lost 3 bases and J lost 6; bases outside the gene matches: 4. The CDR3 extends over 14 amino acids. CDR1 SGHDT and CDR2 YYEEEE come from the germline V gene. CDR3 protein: CASSSGTGRQPQHF. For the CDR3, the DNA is TGTGCCAGCAGCTCCGGGACAGGGCGTCAGCCCCAGCATTTT. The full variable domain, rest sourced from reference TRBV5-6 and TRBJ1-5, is DAGVTQSPTHLIKTRGQQVTLRCSPKSGHDTVSWYQQALGQGPQFIFQYYEEEERQRGNFPDRFSGHQFPNYSSELNVNALLLGDSALYLCASSSGTGRQPQHFGDGTRLSIL.

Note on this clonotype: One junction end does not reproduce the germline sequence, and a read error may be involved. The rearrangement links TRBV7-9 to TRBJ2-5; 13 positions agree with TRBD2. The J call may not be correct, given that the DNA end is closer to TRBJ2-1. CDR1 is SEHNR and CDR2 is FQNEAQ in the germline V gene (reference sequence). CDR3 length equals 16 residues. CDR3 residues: CTSSHTSGGAQETQFF. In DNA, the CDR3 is TGTACCAGCAGCCACACTAGCGGGGGGGCACAAGAGACCCAGTTCTTC.

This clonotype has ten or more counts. The CDR3 reads CASSLGESRNQPQHF. CDR3 nucleotides: TGTGCCAGCAGCTTGGGAGAGAGCCGCAATCAGCCCCAGCATTTT. The V gene is TRBV5-5, the J gene TRBJ1-5, with D uncertain. CDR3 length: 15 residues. CDR1 is SGHKS and CDR2 is YYEKEE in the germline V gene (reference sequence). The ends were cut back, 0 bases at V and 2 bases at J, with 9 bases in the middle.

This CDR3 is CASSAGAGEGCEKLFF. The DNA for the CDR3 is TGTGCCAGCAGCGCCGGGGCTGGAGAAGGATGTGAAAAACTGTTTTTT. The gene calls are TRBV9 and TRBJ1-4; TRBD1 is a possible D gene (5 bases). The V gene's germline CDR1 is SGDLS and CDR2 YYNGEE. The ends were cut back, 3 bases at V and 7 bases at J, with 19 bases in the middle. There are 16 residues in the CDR3.

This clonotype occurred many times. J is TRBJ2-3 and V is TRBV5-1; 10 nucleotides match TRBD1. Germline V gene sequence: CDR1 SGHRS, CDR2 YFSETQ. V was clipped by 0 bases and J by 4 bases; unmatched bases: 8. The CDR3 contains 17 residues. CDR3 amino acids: CASSLAGGQGSADTQYF. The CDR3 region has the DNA TGCGCCAGCAGCTTGGCCGGGGGACAGGGGTCCGCAGATACGCAGTATTTT. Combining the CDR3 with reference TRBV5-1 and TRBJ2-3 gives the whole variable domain KAGVTQTPRYLIKTRGQQVTLSCSPISGHRSVSWYQQTPGQGLQFLFEYFSETQRNKGNFPGRFSGRQFSNSRSEMNVSTLELGDSALYLCASSLAGGQGSADTQYFGPGTRLTVL.

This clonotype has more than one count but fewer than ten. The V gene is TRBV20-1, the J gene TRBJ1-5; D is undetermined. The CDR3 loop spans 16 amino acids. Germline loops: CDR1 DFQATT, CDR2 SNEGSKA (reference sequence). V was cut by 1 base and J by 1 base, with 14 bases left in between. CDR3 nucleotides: TGCAGTGCTAGAGCTGACCGGGGTTTGAGCAATCAGCCCCAGCATTTT. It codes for CSARADRGLSNQPQHF.

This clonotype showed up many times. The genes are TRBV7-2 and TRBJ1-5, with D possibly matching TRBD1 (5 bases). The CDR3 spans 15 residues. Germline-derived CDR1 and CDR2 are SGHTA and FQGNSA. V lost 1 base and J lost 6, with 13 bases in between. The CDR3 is CASSLGSGRGQPQHF. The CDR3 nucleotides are TGTGCCAGCAGCTTAGGATCGGGAAGGGGTCAGCCCCAGCATTTT.

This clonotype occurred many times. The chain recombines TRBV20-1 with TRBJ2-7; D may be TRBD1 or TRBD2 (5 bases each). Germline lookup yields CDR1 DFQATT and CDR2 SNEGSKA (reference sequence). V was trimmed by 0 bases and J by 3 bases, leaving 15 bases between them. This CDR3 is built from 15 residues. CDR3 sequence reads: CSARDEGGHDYEQYF. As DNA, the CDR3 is TGCAGTGCTAGAGATGAGGGTGGACACGACTACGAGCAGTACTTC.

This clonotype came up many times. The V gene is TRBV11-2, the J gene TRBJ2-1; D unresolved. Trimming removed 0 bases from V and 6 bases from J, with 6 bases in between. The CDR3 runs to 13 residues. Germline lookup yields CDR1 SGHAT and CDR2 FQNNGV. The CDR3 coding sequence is TGTGCCAGCAGCTTAGATAGTACCAATGAGCAGTTCTTC. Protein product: CASSLDSTNEQFF.

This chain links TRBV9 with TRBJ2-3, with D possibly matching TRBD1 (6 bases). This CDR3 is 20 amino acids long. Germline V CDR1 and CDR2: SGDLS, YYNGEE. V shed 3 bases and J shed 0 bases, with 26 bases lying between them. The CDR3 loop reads CASSARAVTGRVRSTDTQYF. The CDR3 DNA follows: TGTGCCAGCAGCGCAAGGGCGGTTACAGGGAGAGTTCGAAGCACAGATACGCAGTATTTT.

The DNA for the CDR3 is TGTGCCAGCAGTTTAGCAGGAGGAGGACGGACTGAAGCTTTCTTT. Its translation: CASSLAGGGRTEAFF. The chain combines TRBV6-2 or TRBV6-3 with TRBJ1-1; D is uncertain. Germline assignment: CDR1 MNHEY and CDR2 SVGEGT. CDR3 length equals 15 residues. Trimming took 4 bases from V and 5 from J, leaving 17 bases between them.

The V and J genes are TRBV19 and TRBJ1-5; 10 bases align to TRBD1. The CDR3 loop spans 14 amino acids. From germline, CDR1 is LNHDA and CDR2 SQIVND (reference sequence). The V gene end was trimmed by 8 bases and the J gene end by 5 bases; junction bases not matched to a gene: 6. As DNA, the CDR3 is TGTGCCAGTGAAGGGACAGGGGTTCATCAGCCCCAGCATTTT. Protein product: CASEGTGVHQPQHF. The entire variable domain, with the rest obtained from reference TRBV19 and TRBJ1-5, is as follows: DGGITQSPKYLFRKEGQNVTLSCEQNLNHDAMYWYRQDPGQGLRLIYYSQIVNDFQKGDIAEGYSVSREKKESFPLTVTSAQKNPTAFYLCASEGTGVHQPQHFGDGTRLSIL.

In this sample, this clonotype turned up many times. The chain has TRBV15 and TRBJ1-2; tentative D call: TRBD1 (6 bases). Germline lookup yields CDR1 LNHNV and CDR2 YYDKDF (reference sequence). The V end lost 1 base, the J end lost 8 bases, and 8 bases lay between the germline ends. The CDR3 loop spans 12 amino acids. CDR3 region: CATSRAQGGYTF. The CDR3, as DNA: TGTGCCACCAGCAGAGCTCAGGGGGGCTACACCTTC.

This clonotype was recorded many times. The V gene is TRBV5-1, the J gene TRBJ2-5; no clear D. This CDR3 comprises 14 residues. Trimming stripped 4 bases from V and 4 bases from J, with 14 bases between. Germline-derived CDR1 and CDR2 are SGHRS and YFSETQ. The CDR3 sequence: CASSHGRASETQYF. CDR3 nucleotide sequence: TGCGCCAGCAGCCATGGTCGGGCGTCAGAGACCCAGTACTTC.

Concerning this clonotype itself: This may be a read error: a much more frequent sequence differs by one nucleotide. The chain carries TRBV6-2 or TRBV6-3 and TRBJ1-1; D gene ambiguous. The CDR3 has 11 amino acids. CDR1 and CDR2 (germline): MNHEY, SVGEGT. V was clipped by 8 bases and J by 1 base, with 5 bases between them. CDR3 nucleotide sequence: TGTGCCAGCGGCAAGAACACTGAAGCTTTCTTT. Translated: CASGKNTEAFF.

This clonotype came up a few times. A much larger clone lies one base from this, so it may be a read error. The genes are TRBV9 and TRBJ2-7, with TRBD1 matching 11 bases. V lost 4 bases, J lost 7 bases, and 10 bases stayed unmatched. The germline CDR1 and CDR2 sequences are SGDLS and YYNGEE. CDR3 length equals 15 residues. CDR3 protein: CASSPRTGGLDEQYF. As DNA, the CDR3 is TGTGCCAGCAGCCCTCGGACAGGGGGCTTGGATGAGCAGTACTTC.

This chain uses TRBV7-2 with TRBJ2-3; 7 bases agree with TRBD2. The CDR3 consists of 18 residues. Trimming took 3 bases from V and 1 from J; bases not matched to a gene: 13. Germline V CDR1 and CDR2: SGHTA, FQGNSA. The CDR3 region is CASSFPPGRVWGTDTQYF. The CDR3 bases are TGTGCCAGCAGCTTCCCCCCGGGGAGGGTATGGGGCACAGATACGCAGTATTTT.

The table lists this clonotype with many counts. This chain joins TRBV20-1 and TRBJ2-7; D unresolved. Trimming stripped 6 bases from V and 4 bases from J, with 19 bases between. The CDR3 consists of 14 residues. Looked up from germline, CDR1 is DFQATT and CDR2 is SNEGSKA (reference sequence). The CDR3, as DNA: TGCAGTGCCAAGAGCCCCCAATTGTGGTACGAGCAGTACTTC. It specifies CSAKSPQLWYEQYF.

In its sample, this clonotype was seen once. The DNA for the CDR3 is TGTGCCACCAGCAGCGGTATGTCAGATACGCAGTATTTT. Protein product: CATSSGMSDTQYF. The chain recombines TRBV15 with TRBJ2-3; D gene unclear. The CDR3 runs 13 residues. Germline CDR1 is LNHNV and CDR2 is YYDKDF (reference sequence). The germline V and J ends were trimmed by 3 bases and 4 bases, with 8 bases remaining between them.

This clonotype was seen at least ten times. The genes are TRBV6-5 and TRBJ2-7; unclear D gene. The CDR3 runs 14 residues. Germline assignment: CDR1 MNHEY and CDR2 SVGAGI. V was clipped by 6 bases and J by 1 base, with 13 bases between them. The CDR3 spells CASSFAHGSYEQYF. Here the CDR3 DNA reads TGTGCCAGCAGCTTTGCACACGGGTCCTACGAGCAGTACTTC.

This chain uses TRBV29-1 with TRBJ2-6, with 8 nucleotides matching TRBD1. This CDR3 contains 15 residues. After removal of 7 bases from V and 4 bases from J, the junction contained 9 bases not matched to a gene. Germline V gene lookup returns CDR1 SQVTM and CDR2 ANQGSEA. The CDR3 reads CSDRDRRPGANVLTF. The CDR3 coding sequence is TGCAGCGACCGGGACAGGCGACCGGGGGCCAACGTCCTGACTTTC. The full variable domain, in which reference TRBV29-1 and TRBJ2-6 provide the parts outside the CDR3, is SAVISQKPSRDICQRGTSLTIQCQVDSQVTMMFWYRQQPGQSLTLIATANQGSEATYESGFVIDKFPISRPNLTFSTLTVSNMSPEDSSIYLCSDRDRRPGANVLTFGAGSRLTVL.

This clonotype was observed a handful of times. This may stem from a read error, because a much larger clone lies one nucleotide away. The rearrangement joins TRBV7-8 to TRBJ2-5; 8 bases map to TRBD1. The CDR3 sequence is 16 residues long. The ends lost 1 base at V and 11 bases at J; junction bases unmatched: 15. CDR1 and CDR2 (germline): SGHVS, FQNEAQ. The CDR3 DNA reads TGTGCCAGCAGCTTAGTTAGGACAGGGAGGAACAATGAGCAGTACTTC. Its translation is CASSLVRTGRNNEQYF.

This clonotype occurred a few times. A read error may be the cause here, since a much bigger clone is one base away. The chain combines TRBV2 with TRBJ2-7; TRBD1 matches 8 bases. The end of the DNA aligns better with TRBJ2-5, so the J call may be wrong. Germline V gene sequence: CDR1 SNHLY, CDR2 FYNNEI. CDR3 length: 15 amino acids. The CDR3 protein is CASSDGRTGRQTQYF. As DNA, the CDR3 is TGTGCCAGCAGTGACGGAAGGACAGGGCGACAGACCCAGTACTTC.